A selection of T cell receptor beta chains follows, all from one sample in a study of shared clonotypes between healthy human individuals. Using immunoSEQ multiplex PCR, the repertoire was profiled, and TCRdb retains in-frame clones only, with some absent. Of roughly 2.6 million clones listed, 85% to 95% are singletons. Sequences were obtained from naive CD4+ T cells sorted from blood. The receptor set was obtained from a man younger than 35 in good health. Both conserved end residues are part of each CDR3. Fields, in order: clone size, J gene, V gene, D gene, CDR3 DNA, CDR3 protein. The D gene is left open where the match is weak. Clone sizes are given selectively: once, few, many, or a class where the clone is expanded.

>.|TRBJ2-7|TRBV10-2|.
TGCGCCAGCAGTGACTTGGTCCCAGGCGAGCAGTACTTC
CASSDLVPGEQYF
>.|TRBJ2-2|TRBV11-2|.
TGTGCCAGCAGCCGCGATGGGGGCACCGGGGAGCTGTTTTTT
CASSRDGGTGELFF
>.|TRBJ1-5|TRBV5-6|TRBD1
TGTGCCAGCAGCTTGGGGGGCGGACAGGGGAACAATCAGCCCCAGCATTTT
CASSLGGGQGNNQPQHF
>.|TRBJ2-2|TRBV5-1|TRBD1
TGCGCCAGCAGCTTGGAGGGACAGTTCACCGGGGAGCTGTTTTTT
CASSLEGQFTGELFF
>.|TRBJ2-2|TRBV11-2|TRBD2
TGTGCCAGCAGCACCTCCTTTAGCGGGAGGATTCGCACCGGGGAGCTGTTTTTT
CASSTSFSGRIRTGELFF
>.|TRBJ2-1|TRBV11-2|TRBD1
TGTGCCAGCAGCCTCGGGACAGCCCTGAGCTCCTACAATGAGCAGTTCTTC
CASSLGTALSSYNEQFF
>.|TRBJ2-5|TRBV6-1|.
TGTGCCAGCAGTGCCCGCCCCGTCCCACCCCAAGAGACCCAGTACTTC
CASSARPVPPQETQYF
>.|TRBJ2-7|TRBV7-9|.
TGTGCCAGCAGCTTAGGGGCGGGACCGCGGGACGAGCAGTACTTC
CASSLGAGPRDEQYF
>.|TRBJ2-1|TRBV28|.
TGTGCCAGCAGTTCGTATACCAGGGACAATGAGCAGTTCTTC
CASSSYTRDNEQFF
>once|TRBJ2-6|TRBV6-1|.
TGTGCCAGCAGTGAGCGAGGGACTGGGGCCAACGTCCTGACTTTC
CASSERGTGANVLTF
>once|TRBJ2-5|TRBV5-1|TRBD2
TGCGCCAGCAGCCCCGGGACTAGCGGGAGTGGGGAGACCCAGTACTTC
CASSPGTSGSGETQYF
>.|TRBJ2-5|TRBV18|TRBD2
TGTGCCAGCTCACCACAGGGACTAGCGGAGCCCCAGTACTTC
CASSPQGLAEPQYF
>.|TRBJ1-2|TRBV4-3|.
TGCGCCAGCAGCCGCAGGTTCGGGACCGACGTGGGCTACACCTTC
CASSRRFGTDVGYTF
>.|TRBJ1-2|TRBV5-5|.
TGTGCCAGCAGCTTGGAATTTACAGGGATCGGCTACACCTTC
CASSLEFTGIGYTF
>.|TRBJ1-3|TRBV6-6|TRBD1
TGTGCCAGCAGTGGGGACAGGGGTGGAAACACCATATATTTT
CASSGDRGGNTIYF
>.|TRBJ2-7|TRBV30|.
TGTGCCTGGAGTGACCAGGACAACTCCTACGAGCAGTACTTC
CAWSDQDNSYEQYF
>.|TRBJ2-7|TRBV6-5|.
TGTGCCAGCAGTTTGGCTAGCGCCTACGAGCAGTACTTC
CASSLASAYEQYF
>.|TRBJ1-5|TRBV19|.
TGTGCCAGTAGTATAGATCTATTTGGCAGGGAGTCGTATAGCAATCAGCCCCAGCATTTT
CASSIDLFGRESYSNQPQHF
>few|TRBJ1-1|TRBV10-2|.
TGCGCCAGCAGCGCCGACTGGGAGTCGGGGAAAGCTTTCTTT
CASSADWESGKAFF
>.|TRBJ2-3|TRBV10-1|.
TGCGCCAGCAGTGAGTCCGAGTGGGGCACAGATACGCAGTATTTT
CASSESEWGTDTQYF
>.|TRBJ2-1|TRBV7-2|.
TGTGCCAGCAGCTCCTCGGTCTTGTCTGGGGATGAGCAGTTCTTC
CASSSSVLSGDEQFF
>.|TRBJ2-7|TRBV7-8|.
TGTGCCAGCAGCTTCCCAGGGGCCTCCTCCTACGAGCAGTACTTC
CASSFPGASSYEQYF
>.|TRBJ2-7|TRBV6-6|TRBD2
TGTGCCAGCAGTTACTCACTAGCGGGGGGCTCCTACGAGCAGTACTTC
CASSYSLAGGSYEQYF
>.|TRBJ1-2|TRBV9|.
TGTGCCAGCAGCCCCATCGACCGAGGTGGCTATGGCTACACCTTC
CASSPIDRGGYGYTF
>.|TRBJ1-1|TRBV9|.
TGTGCCAGCAGCGTCGACGGGAACACTGAAGCTTTCTTT
CASSVDGNTEAFF
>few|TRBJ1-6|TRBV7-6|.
TGTGCCAGCAGCCCGGCCTATAATTCACCCCTCCACTTT
CASSPAYNSPLHF
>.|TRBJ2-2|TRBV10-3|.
TGTGCCATCAGTGAGTGGTCCCAGGGAGCGGGCGGGGAGCTGTTTTTT
CAISEWSQGAGGELFF
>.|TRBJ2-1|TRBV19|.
TGTGCCAGTAGTATTAGGGGCAATGAGCAGTTCTTC
CASSIRGNEQFF
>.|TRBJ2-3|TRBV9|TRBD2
TGTGCCAGCAGCGCTCATCTCACTAGCGGTGGAAATACGCAGTATTTT
CASSAHLTSGGNTQYF
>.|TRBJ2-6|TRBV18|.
TGTGCCAGCTCACCACCGTCGTCATCCTCTGGGGCCAACGTCCTGACTTTC
CASSPPSSSSGANVLTF
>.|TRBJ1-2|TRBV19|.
TGTGCCAGTAGGTTAAGGGGGAATACGTCGTCGCGCACGCGAGGCTACACCTTC
CASRLRGNTSSRTRGYTF
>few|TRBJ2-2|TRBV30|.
TGTGCCTGGAGTCCCGGGAGTTTGAGGGAGCTGTTTTTT
CAWSPGSLRELFF
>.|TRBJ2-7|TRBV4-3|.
TGCGCCAGCAGCCAAGATCTGGCAGCGGCGTCCTACGAGCAGTACTTC
CASSQDLAAASYEQYF
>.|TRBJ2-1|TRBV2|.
TGTGCCAGCAGTGATTGGTCCTTGCGCGACAATGAGCAGTTCTTC
CASSDWSLRDNEQFF
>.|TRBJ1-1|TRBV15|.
TGTGCCACCAGCGGACGGCGGGACATATATCTTAGCACTGAAGCTTTCTTT
CATSGRRDIYLSTEAFF
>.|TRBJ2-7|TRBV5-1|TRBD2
TGCGCCAGCAGCCCTTCTAGCGGGGTTGGCGAGCAGTACTTC
CASSPSSGVGEQYF
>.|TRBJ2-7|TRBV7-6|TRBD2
TGTGCCAGCAGCTTTGCTGCACTAGCGGTCCCCTCCTACGAGCAGTACTTC
CASSFAALAVPSYEQYF
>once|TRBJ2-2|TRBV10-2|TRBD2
TGCGCCAGCAGTGAGTCGACAGCGGGGGTCACCGGGGAGCTGTTTTTT
CASSESTAGVTGELFF
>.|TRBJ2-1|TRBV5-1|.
TGCGCCAGCAGCCCCCTAGGGCTCGGGAATGAGCAGTTCTTC
CASSPLGLGNEQFF
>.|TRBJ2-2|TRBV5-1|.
TGCGCCAGCAGCTTTCGTTTCGGGGAGACGAACACCGGGGAGCTGTTTTTT
CASSFRFGETNTGELFF
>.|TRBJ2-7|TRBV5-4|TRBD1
TGTGCCAGCAGCTTAGGGGGCCCCGGATACTACGAGCAGTACTTC
CASSLGGPGYYEQYF
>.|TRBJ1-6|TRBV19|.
TGTGCCAGTAGTACTAGACAGGACTATAATTCACCCCTCCACTTT
CASSTRQDYNSPLHF
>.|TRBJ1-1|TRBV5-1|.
TGCGCCAGCAGCTTGGACTCCAGGGGAGGGACTGAAGCTTTCTTT
CASSLDSRGGTEAFF
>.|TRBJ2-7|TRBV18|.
TGTGCCAGCTCACGAGGCAGTAGCACCTCCTACGAGCAGTACTTC
CASSRGSSTSYEQYF
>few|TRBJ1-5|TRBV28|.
TGTGCCAGCCGTAAGGGGGGACCCAATCAGCCCCAGCATTTT
CASRKGGPNQPQHF
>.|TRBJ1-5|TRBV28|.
TGTGCCAGCAGTTACGGGTCAAGCAATCAGCCCCAGCATTTT
CASSYGSSNQPQHF
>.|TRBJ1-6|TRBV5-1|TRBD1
TGCGCCAGCAGCCACGACGGACAGGGTTCTTCACCCCTCCACTTT
CASSHDGQGSSPLHF
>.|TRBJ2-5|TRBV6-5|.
TGTGCCAGCAGTTTCAGAACCCGGGGGGAGACCCAGTACTTC
CASSFRTRGETQYF
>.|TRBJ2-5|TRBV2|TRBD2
TGTGCCAGCAGGAAGGCGGGAGGTGGGGAGACCCAGTACTTC
CASRKAGGGETQYF
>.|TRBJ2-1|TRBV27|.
TGTGCCAGCAGTTTGGGGGGACTTTACTACAATGAGCAGTTCTTC
CASSLGGLYYNEQFF
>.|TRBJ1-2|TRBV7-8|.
TGTGCCAGCAGCCCCGACATCGACTATGGCTACACCTTC
CASSPDIDYGYTF
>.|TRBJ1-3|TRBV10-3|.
TGTGCCATCAGTGAGTCGGGAGAGACTGGAAACACCATATATTTT
CAISESGETGNTIYF
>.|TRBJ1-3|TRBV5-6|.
TGTGCCAGCAGCCCGCGGAAGGGCTTATCTGGAAACACCATATATTTT
CASSPRKGLSGNTIYF
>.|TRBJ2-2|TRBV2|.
TGTGCCAGCAGGGTACAAGGCACCGGGGAGCTGTTTTTT
CASRVQGTGELFF